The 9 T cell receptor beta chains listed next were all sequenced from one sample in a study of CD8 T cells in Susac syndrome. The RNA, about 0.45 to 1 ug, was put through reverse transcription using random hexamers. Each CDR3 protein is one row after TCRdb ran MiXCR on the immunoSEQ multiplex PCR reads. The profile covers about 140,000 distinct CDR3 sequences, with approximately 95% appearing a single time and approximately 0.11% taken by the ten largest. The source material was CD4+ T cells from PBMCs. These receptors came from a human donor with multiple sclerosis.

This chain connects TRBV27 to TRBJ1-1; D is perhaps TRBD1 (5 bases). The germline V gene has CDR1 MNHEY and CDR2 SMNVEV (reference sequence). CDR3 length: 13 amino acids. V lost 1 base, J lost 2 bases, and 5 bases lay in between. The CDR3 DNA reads TGTGCCAGCAGTTTATGGGACAACACTGAAGCTTTCTTT. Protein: CASSLWDNTEAFF.

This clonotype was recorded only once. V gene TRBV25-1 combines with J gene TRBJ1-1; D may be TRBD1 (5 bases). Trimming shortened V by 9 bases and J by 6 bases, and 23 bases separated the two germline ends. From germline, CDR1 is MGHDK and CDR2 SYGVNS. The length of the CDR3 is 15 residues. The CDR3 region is CASRNLGEGPPEAFF. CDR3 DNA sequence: TGTGCCAGTAGGAACCTTGGGGAGGGACCTCCTGAAGCTTTCTTT.

Here the CDR3 reads CASSTAGTRSGANVLTF. DNA for the CDR3: TGTGCCAGCAGTACAGCCGGGACTAGGTCTGGGGCCAACGTCCTGACTTTC. The V call is TRBV6-2 or TRBV6-3, the J call TRBJ2-6; 8 bases match TRBD2. J lost 1 base, V lost 5 bases, and 7 bases had no gene match. Germline V gene sequence: CDR1 MNHEY, CDR2 SVGEGT. The length of the CDR3 is 17 residues.

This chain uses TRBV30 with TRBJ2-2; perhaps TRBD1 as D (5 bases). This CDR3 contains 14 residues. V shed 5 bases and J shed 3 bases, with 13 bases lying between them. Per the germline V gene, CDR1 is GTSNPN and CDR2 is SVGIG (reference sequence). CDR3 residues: CAWFKGSDTGELFF. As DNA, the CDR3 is TGTGCCTGGTTTAAGGGGTCAGACACCGGGGAGCTGTTTTTT.

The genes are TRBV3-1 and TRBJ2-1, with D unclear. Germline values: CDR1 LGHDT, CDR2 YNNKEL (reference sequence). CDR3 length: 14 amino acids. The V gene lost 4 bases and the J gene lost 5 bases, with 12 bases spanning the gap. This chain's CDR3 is CASSLIAKNNEQFF. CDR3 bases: TGTGCCAGCAGCCTAATCGCGAAGAACAATGAGCAGTTCTTC.

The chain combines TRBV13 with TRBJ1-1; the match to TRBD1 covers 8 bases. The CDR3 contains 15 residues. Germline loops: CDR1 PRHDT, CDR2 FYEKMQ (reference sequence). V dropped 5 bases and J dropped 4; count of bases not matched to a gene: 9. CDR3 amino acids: CASSVYRGESTEAFF. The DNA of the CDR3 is TGTGCCAGCAGCGTCTACAGGGGGGAGAGCACTGAAGCTTTCTTT.

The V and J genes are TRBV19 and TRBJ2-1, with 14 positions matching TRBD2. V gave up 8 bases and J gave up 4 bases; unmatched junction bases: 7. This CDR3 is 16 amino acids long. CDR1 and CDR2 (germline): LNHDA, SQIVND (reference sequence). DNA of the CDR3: TGTGCCAGTCTCAGGACTAGCGGGGGGTTGTACAATGAGCAGTTCTTC. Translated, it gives CASLRTSGGLYNEQFF.

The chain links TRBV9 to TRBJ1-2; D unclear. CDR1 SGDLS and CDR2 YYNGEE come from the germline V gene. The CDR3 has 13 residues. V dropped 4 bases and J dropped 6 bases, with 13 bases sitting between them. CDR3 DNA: TGTGCCAGCAGCCTGGAAACATATGATGGCTACACCTTC. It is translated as CASSLETYDGYTF. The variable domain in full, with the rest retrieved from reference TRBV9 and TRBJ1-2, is DSGVTQTPKHLITATGQRVTLRCSPRSGDLSVYWYQQSLDQGLQFLIQYYNGEERAKGNILERFSAQQFPDLHSELNLSSLELGDSALYFCASSLETYDGYTFGSGTRLTVV.

CDR3: CASSPGLPAGSYGELFF. CDR3 coding DNA: TGTGCCAGCAGCCCCGGTCTCCCGGCGGGGTCGTACGGGGAGCTGTTTTTT. The chain employs TRBV4-2 and TRBJ2-2, with D possibly matching TRBD2 (6 bases). Germline CDR1 LGHNA, CDR2 YNFKEQ. The CDR3 is 17 residues long. Between the trimmed V and J ends, which lost 4 bases and 7 bases, there was a span of 22 bases.